This record covers a single T cell receptor beta chain. Its antigen is not known. The sample is drawn from a study of CD8 T cells in ankylosing spondylitis. Germline V gene sequence: CDR1 SQVTM, CDR2 ANQGSEA. V lost 6 bases and J lost 2, with 20 bases in between. The CDR3 loop spans 16 amino acids. Broader study findings: Disease-linked clones reportedly concentrated significantly in matched ankylosing spondylitis synovial fluid. Some motif variants had been reported before (in reactive arthritis synovial fluid and blood). Ankylosing spondylitis blood appeared to carry a characteristic TCR beta motif of under ten highly homologous variants.

Quantitative 5'-RACE was performed with molecular barcodes, and it yielded the TCR beta libraries. TCRdb fed the 5' RACE reads into MiXCR, producing one record per CDR3 protein. The data contain some 200,000 distinct CDR3 sequences, more than 25% of them singletons. The genes are TRBV29-1 and TRBJ2-1; D is uncertain. The sequencing sample was made of blood, either unsorted or a sorted T cell fraction (not recorded which). This clonotype originated in a male donor with ankylosing spondylitis or in good health (not recorded which). The CDR3: CSVALGRRSTYNEQFF. In DNA, the CDR3 is TGCAGCGTGGCCCTCGGACGGAGATCAACCTACAATGAGCAGTTCTTC.